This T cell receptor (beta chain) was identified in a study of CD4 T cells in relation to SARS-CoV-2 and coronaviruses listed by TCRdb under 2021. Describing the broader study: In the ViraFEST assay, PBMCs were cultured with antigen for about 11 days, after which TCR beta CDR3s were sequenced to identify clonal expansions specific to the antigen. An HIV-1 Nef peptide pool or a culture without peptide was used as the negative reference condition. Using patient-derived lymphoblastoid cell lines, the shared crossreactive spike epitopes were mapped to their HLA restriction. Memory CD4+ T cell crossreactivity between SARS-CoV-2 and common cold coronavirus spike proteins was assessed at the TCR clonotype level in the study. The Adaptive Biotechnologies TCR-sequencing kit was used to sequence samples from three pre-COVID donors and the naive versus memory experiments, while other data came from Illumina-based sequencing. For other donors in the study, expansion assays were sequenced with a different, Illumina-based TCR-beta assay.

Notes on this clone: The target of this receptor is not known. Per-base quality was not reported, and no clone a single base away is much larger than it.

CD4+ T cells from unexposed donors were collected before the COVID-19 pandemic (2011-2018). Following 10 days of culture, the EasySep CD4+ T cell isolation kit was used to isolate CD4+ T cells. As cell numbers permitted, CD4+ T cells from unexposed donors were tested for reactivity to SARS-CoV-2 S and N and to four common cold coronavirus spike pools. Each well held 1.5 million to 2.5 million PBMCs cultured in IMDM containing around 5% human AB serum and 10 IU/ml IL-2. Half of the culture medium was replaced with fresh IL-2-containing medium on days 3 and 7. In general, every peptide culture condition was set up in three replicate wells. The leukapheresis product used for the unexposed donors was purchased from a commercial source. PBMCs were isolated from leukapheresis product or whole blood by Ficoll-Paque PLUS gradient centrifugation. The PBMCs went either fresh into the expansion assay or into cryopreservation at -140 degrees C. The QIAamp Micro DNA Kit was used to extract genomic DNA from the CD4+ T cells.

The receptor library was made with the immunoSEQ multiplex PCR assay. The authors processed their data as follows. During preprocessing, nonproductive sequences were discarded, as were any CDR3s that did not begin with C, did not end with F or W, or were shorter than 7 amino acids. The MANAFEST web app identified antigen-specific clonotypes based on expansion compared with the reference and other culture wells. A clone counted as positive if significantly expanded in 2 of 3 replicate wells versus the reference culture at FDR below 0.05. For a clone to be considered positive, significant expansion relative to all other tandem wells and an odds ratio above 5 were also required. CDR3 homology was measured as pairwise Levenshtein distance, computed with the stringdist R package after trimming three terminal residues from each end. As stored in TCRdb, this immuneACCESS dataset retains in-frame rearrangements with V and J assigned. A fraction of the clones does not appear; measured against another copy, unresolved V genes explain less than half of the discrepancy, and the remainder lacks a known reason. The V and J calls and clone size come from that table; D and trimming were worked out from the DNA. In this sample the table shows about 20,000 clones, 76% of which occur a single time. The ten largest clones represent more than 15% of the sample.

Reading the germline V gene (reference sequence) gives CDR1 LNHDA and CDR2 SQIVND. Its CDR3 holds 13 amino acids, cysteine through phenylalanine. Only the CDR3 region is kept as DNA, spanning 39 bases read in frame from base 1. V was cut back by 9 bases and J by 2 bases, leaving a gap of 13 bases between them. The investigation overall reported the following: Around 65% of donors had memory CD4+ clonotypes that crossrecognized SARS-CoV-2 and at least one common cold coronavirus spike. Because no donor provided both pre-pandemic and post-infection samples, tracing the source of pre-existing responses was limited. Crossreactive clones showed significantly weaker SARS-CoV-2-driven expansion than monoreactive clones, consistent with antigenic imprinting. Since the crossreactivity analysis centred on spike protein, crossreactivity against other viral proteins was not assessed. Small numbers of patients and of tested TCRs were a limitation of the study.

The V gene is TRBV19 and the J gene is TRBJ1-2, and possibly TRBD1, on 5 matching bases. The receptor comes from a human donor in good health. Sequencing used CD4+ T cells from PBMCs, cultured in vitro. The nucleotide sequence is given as TGTGCCAGCCTCCAGGGCGTAAACTATGGCTACACCTTC. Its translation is CASLQGVNYGYTF.